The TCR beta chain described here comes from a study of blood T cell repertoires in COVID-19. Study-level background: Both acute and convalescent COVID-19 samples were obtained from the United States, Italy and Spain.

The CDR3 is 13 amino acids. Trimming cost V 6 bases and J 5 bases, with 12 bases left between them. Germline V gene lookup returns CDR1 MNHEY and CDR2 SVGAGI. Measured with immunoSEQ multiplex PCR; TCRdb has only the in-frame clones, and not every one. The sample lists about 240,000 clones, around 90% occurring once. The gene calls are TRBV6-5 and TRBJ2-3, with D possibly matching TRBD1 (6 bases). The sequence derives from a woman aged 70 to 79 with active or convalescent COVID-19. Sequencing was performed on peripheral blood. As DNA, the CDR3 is TGTGCCAGCAGATCGATCAGGGGAGATACGCAGTATTTT. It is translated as CASRSIRGDTQYF.